This T cell receptor beta chain was documented in a study of T-cell reconstitution after alpha-beta-depleted transplantation in children. Unique molecular identifiers were built into the TCRbeta library. MiXCR, run by TCRdb on the PCR reads, gives a single entry per CDR3 protein. The table shows 100,000 to 120,000 distinct CDR3 sequences, with approximately 10% occurring only once. Germline V CDR1 and CDR2: SGHRS, YFSETQ. The CDR3 has 14 residues. Trimming cost V 3 bases and J 0 bases, with 10 bases left between them. Ten or more counts support this clonotype. The sequencing here drew on PBMCs from the stem cell graft donor, taken from the stem cell graft. This clonotype was obtained from a human donor who donated a stem cell graft to a child with acute lymphoblastic leukemia. J is TRBJ2-7 and V is TRBV5-1; D unclear. CDR3 in DNA: TGCGCCAGCAGCTCTAACGACGCCTCCTACGAGCAGTACTTC. It specifies CASSSNDASYEQYF. Combining the CDR3 with reference TRBV5-1 and TRBJ2-7 gives the whole variable domain KAGVTQTPRYLIKTRGQQVTLSCSPISGHRSVSWYQQTPGQGLQFLFEYFSETQRNKGNFPGRFSGRQFSNSRSEMNVSTLELGDSALYLCASSSNDASYEQYFGPGTRLTVT.